Presented here are 12 T cell receptor beta chains from one specimen sequenced in a study of T-cell memory formation after mild COVID-19. From the 5' RACE reads, TCRdb called clonotypes with MiXCR, one entry per CDR3 protein. The table lists just over 350,000 distinct CDR3 sequences, roughly an eighth of them singletons. The sample consisted of PBMCs or a T cell subset sorted from them (not recorded which). Receptors originate from a young man who had mild COVID-19 (a few samples of this study predate the infection). Cell type and time point are not known.

This clonotype was picked up many times. The genes are TRBV7-2 and TRBJ2-7; TRBD1 or TRBD2 may be the D gene (5 bases each). CDR1 is SGHTA and CDR2 is FQGNSA in the germline V gene. The length of the CDR3 is 15 residues. Trimming pared 2 bases from V and 2 bases from J, leaving 13 bases between. The CDR3 DNA sequence: TGTGCCAGCAGCTTATTTTCTGGGGGAACCTACGAGCAGTACTTC. It yields the protein CASSLFSGGTYEQYF.

This chain links TRBV6-2 or TRBV6-3 with TRBJ2-5; the D is unclear. Germline V gives CDR1 MNHEY, CDR2 SVGEGT. V lost 7 bases to trimming and J lost 2 bases, with 14 bases between them. This CDR3 has 14 amino acids. The CDR3 DNA sequence: TGTGCCAGCAACGTACAGCTGCCTCAAGAGACCCAGTACTTC. Translation gives CASNVQLPQETQYF.

This clonotype was detected a few times. This chain connects TRBV4-1 to TRBJ2-3; maybe TRBD1 (5 bases). Trimming took off 1 base at V and 2 bases at J, with 10 bases between the two ends. Germline V gene data show CDR1 as MGHRA and CDR2 as YSYEKL. The CDR3 covers 15 residues. CDR3: CASSQGQGPTDTQYF. The CDR3 bases are TGCGCCAGCAGCCAAGGTCAGGGCCCCACAGATACGCAGTATTTT.

This CDR3 reads CSARALLAGVEETQYF. The CDR3 nucleotides are TGCAGTGCTAGAGCCTTACTAGCGGGGGTTGAAGAGACCCAGTACTTC. The chain uses TRBV20-1 and TRBJ2-5, with 11 bases matching TRBD2. The CDR3 has 16 residues. CDR1 and CDR2 from the germline V gene are DFQATT and SNEGSKA (reference sequence). Trimming at V came to 1 base and at J to 3 bases, leaving 7 bases not matched to a gene.

The gene calls are TRBV12-3 or TRBV12-4 and TRBJ1-5; 10 bases agree with TRBD1. V lost 5 bases and J lost 2; bases outside the gene matches: 3. There are 15 residues in the CDR3. The CDR3 is CASSATGGRNQPQHF. CDR3 bases: TGTGCCAGCAGTGCGACAGGGGGCCGCAATCAGCCCCAGCATTTT.

The rearrangement links TRBV6-5 to TRBJ2-3, with D possibly matching TRBD2 (6 bases). Germline CDR1 is MNHEY and CDR2 is SVGAGI. V was trimmed by 7 bases and J by 1 base, leaving 12 bases between them. The CDR3 runs 14 residues. CDR3 loop: CASTTPGGTDTQYF. CDR3 sequence (DNA): TGTGCCAGCACCACCCCGGGGGGCACAGATACGCAGTATTTT.

This chain uses TRBV3-1 with TRBJ2-3; 12 nucleotides agree with TRBD2. J gave up 2 bases and V 2 bases, and 5 bases lay outside the gene matches. Looked up from germline, CDR1 is LGHDT and CDR2 is YNNKEL (reference sequence). The CDR3 sequence is 17 residues long. CDR3 sequence (DNA): TGTGCCAGCAGCCAACCCCCTAGCGGGGGGGCCACAGATACGCAGTATTTT. It codes for CASSQPPSGGATDTQYF.

The rearrangement uses TRBV7-9 and TRBJ2-5; TRBD2 matches 12 bases. The CDR3 spans 16 residues. The germline gives CDR1 SEHNR, CDR2 FQNEAQ (reference sequence). V was clipped by 5 bases and J by 1 base; unmatched bases: 5. The CDR3 sequence: CASSGTSGGFQETQYF. Written as DNA, the CDR3 is TGTGCCAGCAGCGGCACTAGCGGGGGGTTCCAAGAGACCCAGTACTTC. Full variable domain (rest looked up from reference TRBV7-9 and TRBJ2-5): DTGVSQNPRHKITKRGQNVTFRCDPISEHNRLYWYRQTLGQGPEFLTYFQNEAQLEKSRLLSDRFSAERPKGSFSTLEIQRTEQGDSAMYLCASSGTSGGFQETQYFGPGTRLLVL.

The chain couples TRBV4-2 to TRBJ1-2; 7 bases are shared with TRBD1. This CDR3 contains 14 residues. V shed 4 bases, J shed 8 bases, and the junction held 10 bases outside the gene matches. Germline lookup yields CDR1 LGHNA and CDR2 YNFKEQ. The CDR3 DNA reads as TGTGCCAGCAGCCCTGACAGGGTTCAAAAAGGCTACACCTTC. Translated, it gives CASSPDRVQKGYTF.

CDR3 sequence: CASSRSGVSNQPQHF. DNA for the CDR3: TGCGCCAGCAGCCGCTCAGGGGTGAGCAATCAGCCCCAGCATTTT. The rearrangement uses TRBV4-1 and TRBJ1-5; TRBD1 is a possible D gene (6 bases). The CDR3 sequence is 15 residues long. V lost 4 bases and J lost 1, with 11 bases in between. The germline V gene encodes CDR1 MGHRA and CDR2 YSYEKL.

This clonotype was seen repeatedly, ten times or more. The rearrangement joins TRBV7-2 to TRBJ2-1; 8 bases match TRBD2. The CDR3 runs 18 residues. V dropped 0 bases and J dropped 7; count of bases not matched to a gene: 14. Germline V gene lookup returns CDR1 SGHTA and CDR2 FQGNSA. CDR3 loop: CASSLAVSGGGLANEQFF. In DNA, the CDR3 is TGTGCCAGCAGCTTAGCGGTCTCTGGCGGGGGGTTGGCTAATGAGCAGTTCTTC.

This clonotype was seen a few times. This chain connects TRBV6-5 to TRBJ2-7; D is unresolved. CDR1 is MNHEY and CDR2 is SVGAGI in the germline V gene. V was shortened by 1 base and J by 1 base, with 11 bases between the two germline ends. CDR3 size: 15 residues. The CDR3: CASSYYSAGSYEQYF. DNA of the CDR3: TGTGCCAGCAGTTACTATTCGGCAGGATCCTACGAGCAGTACTTC.